This T cell receptor (beta chain) emerged from a study of regulatory T cells in long-lasting Graves disease. Study-wide findings and caveats: Among the persistent patients, 2,500 to 3,000 public clonotypes were shared, more than the roughly 900 shared among new patients.

Arm-PCR of CDR3 regions with iRepertoire HTBI primers generated TCR beta libraries. MiXCR, applied by TCRdb to the multiplex PCR reads, yields one record per CDR3 protein. The table lists roughly 420,000 distinct CDR3 sequences, roughly 17% of them singletons. Time point noted: newly diagnosed GD, antithyroid drugs for less than 3 months. From PBMCs, RNA was extracted and then used to make the TCR library. As a group, patients came from one endocrinology department in Xi'an, China. This clonotype was counted many times. Its matching antigen is unknown. The CDR3 sequence is 9 residues long. The V end was cut by 9 bases, the J end by 6 bases, with 4 bases between. The V gene's germline CDR1 is SGHRS and CDR2 YFSETQ. The sample was also reused in another study, on T cells in Graves' hyperthyroidism and ophthalmopathy. That investigation notes: Every diagnosis used clinical symptoms, serum thyroxine and TRAb, thyroid ultrasound and orbital computed tomography. The HTBI primer set served for first-round RT-PCR of the TCR CDR3.

Sequencing was performed on peripheral blood mononuclear cells (PBMCs), taken at new diagnosis, from a patient treated with antithyroid drugs. The receptor was isolated from a woman aged 25 to 39 with Graves disease. The genes are TRBV5-1 and TRBJ1-5; no definite D call. The CDR3: CANIQPQHF. CDR3 nucleotides: TGCGCCAACATTCAGCCCCAGCATTTT. The whole variable domain, filled in from reference TRBV5-1 and TRBJ1-5, reads KAGVTQTPRYLIKTRGQQVTLSCSPISGHRSVSWYQQTPGQGLQFLFEYFSETQRNKGNFPGRFSGRQFSNSRSEMNVSTLELGDSALYLCANIQPQHFGDGTRLSIL.